This T cell receptor (beta chain) was retrieved from a study of PD-1 blockade in classical Hodgkin lymphoma (TCRdb year 2020). Study-wide context: Nivolumab dosing was 3 mg/kg intravenously every 2 weeks, continuing until either disease progression or unacceptable toxicity. To define a peripheral blood immune signature of response to PD-1 blockade in classical Hodgkin lymphoma, the study combined TCR beta sequencing with CyTOF. Beyond this particular receptor, the publication reports: Lower diversity was seen in patients whose nivolumab began less than 1 year after ASCT, and these patients were left out of later analyses so that immune reconstitution would not confound the results. Only a single clinical trial cohort was studied, and what caused the repertoire differences, possibly disease activity or prior therapy, remained undefined. Baseline TCR diversity was reported as lower in newly diagnosed patients than in healthy donors, and lower still in relapsed/refractory patients. By C4D1, a significant rise was seen in CD4+ TCR diversity but not in CD8+ TCR diversity (p=0.0027 vs p=0.16), and the rise was most apparent among complete responders (p=0.02). Baseline diversity similar to that of newly diagnosed patients was observed in trial patients achieving complete response, whereas significantly lower diversity was observed in partial responders and progressors.

The Qiagen DNeasy kit was used to extract genomic DNA both from unsorted PBMCs and from the negatively selected CD4+ and CD8+ fractions. Using primers that anneal to V and J segments, immunoSEQ multiplex PCR amplified the TCR beta CDR3 regions. A synthetic immune receptor repertoire was used to minimize amplification bias, and any remaining bias was removed computationally after sequencing. As for how the authors treated the data: Custom Python scripts were used to quantify repertoire diversity as the Shannon entropy index. Unsorted, CD4+ and CD8+ repertoires were analyzed separately, except for combined analyses in which CD4+ and CD8+ sequences were merged in silico. Clonal expansion was defined as a frequency increase of at least 2-fold after treatment compared with C1D1, and clones undetected at baseline were assigned a pseudocount of 0.5. Clones with 0 or 1 copy at C1D1 were classified as singleton clones, and clones with 2 or more copies were classified as non-singleton clones. Clones expanded in unsorted samples were assigned a CD4+, CD8+ or unknown annotation through matching of protein sequences in sorted samples from the same patient. Diversity changes from C1D1 to C4D1 were tested in paired samples using Wilcoxon tests. The source is immuneACCESS, and TCRdb retained only in-frame sequences with V and J called. Part of the clones is not carried over; for the studies checked, unresolved V genes explain less than half of this, and the remainder is unexplained. Clone size and the V and J calls come from that table; the DNA yielded D and trimming. This sample comprises about 99,000 clones, 81% of them detected only once. About 16% of the sample belongs to the ten largest clones.

Explained via the paper, the time point label denotes: cycle 2 day 1 (C2D1) of nivolumab. All trial patients had relapsed after autologous stem cell transplantation, with cohorts A, B and C differing in prior brentuximab vedotin exposure. The trial cohort was composed of 56 patients with relapsed/refractory classical Hodgkin lymphoma, for whom complete response, partial response or progressive disease was recorded as best overall response. In the multi-cohort phase II CheckMate 205 trial, trial patients received single-agent nivolumab. An independent review committee assessed best overall response by applying the 2007 International Working Group response criteria. Trial PBMCs were collected immediately before nivolumab initiation (C1D1) and during therapy at cycle 2 day 1 and cycle 4 day 1. Peripheral blood was collected in 8 mL Vacutainer Cell Preparation Tubes, from which PBMCs were isolated by centrifugation and then cryopreserved.

About this clone itself: Its antigen is currently not known. No much larger clone exists at a distance of one base, and base qualities are not known.

V and J lose 1 base and 1 base, and a span of 17 bases separates them. Measured from the cysteine to the phenylalanine, the CDR3 is 18 residues long. Only the CDR3 DNA is retained, 54 bases long and in frame from the first base. The germline V gene gives CDR1 as KGHSH and CDR2 as LQKENI. This TCR was recovered from a human donor with classical Hodgkin lymphoma. The chain links TRBV18 with TRBJ1-3; TRBD1 could be the D gene, as 6 bases match. This specimen consisted of peripheral blood mononuclear cells (PBMCs), obtained before the second cycle of nivolumab. The bases are TGTGCCAGCTCACCACTCAGTTCACAGGGCTCTTCTGGAAACACCATATATTTT. This is translated as CASSPLSSQGSSGNTIYF.